This TCR beta chain came from a study of blood T cell repertoires in COVID-19. Study-level information: From the United States, Italy and Spain came samples of acute and convalescent COVID-19.

V was clipped by 2 bases and J by 5 bases; unmatched bases: 5. This CDR3 contains 15 residues. The germline V gene has CDR1 SGHTA and CDR2 FQGTGA. Assay used: immunoSEQ multiplex PCR; TCRdb lists only in-frame clones, some missing. Among over 100,000 clones, about four fifths were seen once, and the ten largest hold 15% to 20%. Sequences were obtained from peripheral blood. This TCR was recovered from a man between 60 and 75 years old with active or convalescent COVID-19. The chain carries TRBV7-3 and TRBJ2-2; 7 bases match TRBD2. Written as DNA, the CDR3 is TGTGCCAGCAGCTTAGCGGCTAGCGGAACCGGGGAGCTGTTTTTT. This sequence encodes CASSLAASGTGELFF. Full variable domain (outside the CDR3, taken from reference TRBV7-3 and TRBJ2-2): GAGVSQTPSNKVTEKGKYVELRCDPISGHTALYWYRQSLGQGPEFLIYFQGTGAADDSGLPNDRFFAVRPEGSVSTLKIQRTERGDSAVYLCASSLAASGTGELFFGEGSRLTVL.